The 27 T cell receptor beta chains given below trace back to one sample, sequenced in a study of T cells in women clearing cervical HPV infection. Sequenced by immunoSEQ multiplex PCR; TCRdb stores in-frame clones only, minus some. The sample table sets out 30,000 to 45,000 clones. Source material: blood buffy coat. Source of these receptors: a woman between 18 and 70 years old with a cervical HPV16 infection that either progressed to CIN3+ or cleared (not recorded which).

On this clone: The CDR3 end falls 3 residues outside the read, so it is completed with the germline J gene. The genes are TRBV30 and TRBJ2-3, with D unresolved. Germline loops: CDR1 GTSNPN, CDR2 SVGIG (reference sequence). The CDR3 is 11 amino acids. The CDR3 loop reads CAWSNPAAQYF. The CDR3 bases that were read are TGTGCCTGGAGTAATCCGGCGGCG.

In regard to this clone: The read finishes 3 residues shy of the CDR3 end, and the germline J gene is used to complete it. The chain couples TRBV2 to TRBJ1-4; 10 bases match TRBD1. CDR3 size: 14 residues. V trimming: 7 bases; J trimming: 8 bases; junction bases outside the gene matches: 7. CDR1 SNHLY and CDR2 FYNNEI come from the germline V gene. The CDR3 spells CASKLGTGDEKLFF. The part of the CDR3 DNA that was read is TGTGCCAGCAAGCTAGGGACAGGGGACGAAAAA. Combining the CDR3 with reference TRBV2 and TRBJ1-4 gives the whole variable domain EPEVTQTPSHQVTQMGQEVILRCVPISNHLYFYWYRQILGQKVEFLVSFYNNEISEKSEIFDDQFSVERPDGSNFTLKIRSTKLEDSAMYFCASKLGTGDEKLFFGSGTQLSVL.

Here the CDR3 reads CASSLAPGETQYF. The CDR3 bases that were read are TGTGCCAGCAGTTTAGCGCCGGGGGAGACC. The chain joins TRBV12-3 or TRBV12-4 to TRBJ2-5; D is possibly TRBD2 (5 bases). Read data end 3 residues before the CDR3 end; the end is taken from the germline J gene. This CDR3 has 13 residues. The V end lost 0 bases, the J end lost 5 bases, and 7 bases lay between the germline ends.

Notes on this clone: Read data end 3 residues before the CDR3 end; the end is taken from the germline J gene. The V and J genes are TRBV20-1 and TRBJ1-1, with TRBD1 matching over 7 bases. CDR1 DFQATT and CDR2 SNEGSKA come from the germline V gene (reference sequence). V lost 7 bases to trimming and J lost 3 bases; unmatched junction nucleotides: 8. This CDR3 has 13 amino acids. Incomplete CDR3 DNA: TGCAGTGGGGCCCAGGGGGGATACACTGAA. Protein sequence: CSGAQGGYTE. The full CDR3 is CSGAQGGYTEAFF.

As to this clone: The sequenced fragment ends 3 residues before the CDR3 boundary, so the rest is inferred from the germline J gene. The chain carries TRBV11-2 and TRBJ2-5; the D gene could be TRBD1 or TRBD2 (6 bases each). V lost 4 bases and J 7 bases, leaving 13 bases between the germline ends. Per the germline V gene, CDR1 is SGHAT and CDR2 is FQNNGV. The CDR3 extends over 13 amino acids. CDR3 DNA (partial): TGTGCCAGCAGCTCAGGGGAGGAGGGGACC. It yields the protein CASSSGEEGT. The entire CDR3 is CASSSGEEGTQYF.

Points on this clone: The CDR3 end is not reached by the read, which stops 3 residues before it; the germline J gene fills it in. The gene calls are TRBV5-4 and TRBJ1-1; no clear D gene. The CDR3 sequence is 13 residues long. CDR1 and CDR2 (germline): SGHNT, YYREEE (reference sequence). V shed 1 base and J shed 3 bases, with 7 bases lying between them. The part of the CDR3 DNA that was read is TGTGCCAGCAGCTTGAAGGGCCACACTGAA. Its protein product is CASSLKGHTE. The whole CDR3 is CASSLKGHTEAFF.

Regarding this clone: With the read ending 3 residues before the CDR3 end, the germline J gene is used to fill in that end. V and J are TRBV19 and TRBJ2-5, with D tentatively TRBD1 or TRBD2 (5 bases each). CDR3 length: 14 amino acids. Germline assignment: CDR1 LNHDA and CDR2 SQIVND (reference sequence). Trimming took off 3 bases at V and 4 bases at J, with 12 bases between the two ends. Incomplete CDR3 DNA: TGTGCCAGTAGTATTCAGGGAGCTCCAGAGACC. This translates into CASSIQGAPET. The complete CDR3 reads CASSIQGAPETQYF.

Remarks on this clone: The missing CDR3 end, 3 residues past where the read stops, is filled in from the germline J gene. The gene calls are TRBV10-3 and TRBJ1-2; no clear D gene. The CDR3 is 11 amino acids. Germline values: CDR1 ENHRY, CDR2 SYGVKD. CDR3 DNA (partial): TGTGCCATCAGTAGCGGCAATGAC. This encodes CAISSGND. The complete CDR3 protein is CAISSGNDYTF.

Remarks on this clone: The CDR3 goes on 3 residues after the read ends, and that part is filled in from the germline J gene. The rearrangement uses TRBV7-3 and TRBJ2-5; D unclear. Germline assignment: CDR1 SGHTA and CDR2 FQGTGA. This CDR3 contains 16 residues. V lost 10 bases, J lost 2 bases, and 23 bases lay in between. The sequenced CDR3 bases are TGTGCCAACCCCCCTCACCACGGTAATTTTCAAGAGACC. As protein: CANPPHHGNFQET. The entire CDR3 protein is CANPPHHGNFQETQYF.

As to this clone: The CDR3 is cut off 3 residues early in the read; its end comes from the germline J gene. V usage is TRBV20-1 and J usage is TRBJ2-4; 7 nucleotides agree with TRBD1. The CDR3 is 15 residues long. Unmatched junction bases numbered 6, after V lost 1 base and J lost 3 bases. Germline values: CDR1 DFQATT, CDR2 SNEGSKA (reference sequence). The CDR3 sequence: CSARAFTGDKNIQYF. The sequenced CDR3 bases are TGCAGTGCTAGAGCCTTTACAGGGGACAAAAACATT.

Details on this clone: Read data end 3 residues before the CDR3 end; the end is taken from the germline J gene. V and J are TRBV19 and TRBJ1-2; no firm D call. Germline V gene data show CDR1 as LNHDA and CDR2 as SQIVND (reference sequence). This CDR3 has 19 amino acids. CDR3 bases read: TGTGCCAGTAGTATAGGGACCCTCTCTAGCGCCCGAATCACAGATACC. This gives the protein CASSIGTLSSARITDT. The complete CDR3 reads CASSIGTLSSARITDTYTF.

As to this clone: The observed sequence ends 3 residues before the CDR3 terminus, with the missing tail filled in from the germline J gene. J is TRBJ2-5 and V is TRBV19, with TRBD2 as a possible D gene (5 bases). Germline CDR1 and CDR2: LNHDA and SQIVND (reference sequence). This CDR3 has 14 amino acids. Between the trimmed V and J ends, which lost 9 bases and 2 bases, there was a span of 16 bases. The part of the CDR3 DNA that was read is TGTGCCAGCGGACCGGGGTACATTCAAGAGACC. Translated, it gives CASGPGYIQET. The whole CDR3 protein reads CASGPGYIQETQYF.

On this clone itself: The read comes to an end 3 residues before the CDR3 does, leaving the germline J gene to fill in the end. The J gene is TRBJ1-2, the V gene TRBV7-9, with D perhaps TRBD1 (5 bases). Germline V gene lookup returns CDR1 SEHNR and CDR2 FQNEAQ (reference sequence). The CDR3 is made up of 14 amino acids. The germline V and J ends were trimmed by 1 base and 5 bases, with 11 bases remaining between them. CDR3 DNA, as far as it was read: TGTGCCAGCAGCTTAGTAGCCCCAGGGTATGGC. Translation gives CASSLVAPGYG. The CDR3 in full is CASSLVAPGYGYTF.

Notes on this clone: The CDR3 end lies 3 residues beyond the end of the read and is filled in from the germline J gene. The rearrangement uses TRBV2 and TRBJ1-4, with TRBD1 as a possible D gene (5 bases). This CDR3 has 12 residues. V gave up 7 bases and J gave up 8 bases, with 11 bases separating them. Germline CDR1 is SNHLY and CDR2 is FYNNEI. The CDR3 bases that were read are TGTGCCAGCACAGGGCTTGGAGAAAAA. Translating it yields CASTGLGEK. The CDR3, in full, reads CASTGLGEKLFF.

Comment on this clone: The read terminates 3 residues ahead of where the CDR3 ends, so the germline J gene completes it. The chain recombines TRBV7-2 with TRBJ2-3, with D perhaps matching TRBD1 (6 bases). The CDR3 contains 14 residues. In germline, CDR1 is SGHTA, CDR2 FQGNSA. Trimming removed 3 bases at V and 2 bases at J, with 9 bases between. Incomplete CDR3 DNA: TGTGCCAGCAGCTTTGGACAGTTCACAGATACG. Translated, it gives CASSFGQFTDT. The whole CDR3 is CASSFGQFTDTQYF. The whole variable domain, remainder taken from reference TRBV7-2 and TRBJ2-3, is GAGVSQSPSNKVTEKGKDVELRCDPISGHTALYWYRQSLGQGLEFLIYFQGNSAPDKSGLPSDRFSAERTGGSVSTLTIQRTQQEDSAVYLCASSFGQFTDTQYFGPGTRLTVL.

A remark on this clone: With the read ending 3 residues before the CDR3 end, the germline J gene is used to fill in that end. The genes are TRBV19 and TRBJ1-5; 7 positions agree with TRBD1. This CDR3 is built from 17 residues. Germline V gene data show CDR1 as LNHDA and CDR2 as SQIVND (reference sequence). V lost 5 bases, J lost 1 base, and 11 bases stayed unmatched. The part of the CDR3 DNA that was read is TGTGCCAGTAGTCCCCCCGACAGGGTTTTGAGCAATCAGCCC. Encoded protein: CASSPPDRVLSNQP. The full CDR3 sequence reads CASSPPDRVLSNQPQHF. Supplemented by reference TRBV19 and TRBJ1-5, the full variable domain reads DGGITQSPKYLFRKEGQNVTLSCEQNLNHDAMYWYRQDPGQGLRLIYYSQIVNDFQKGDIAEGYSVSREKKESFPLTVTSAQKNPTAFYLCASSPPDRVLSNQPQHFGDGTRLSIL.

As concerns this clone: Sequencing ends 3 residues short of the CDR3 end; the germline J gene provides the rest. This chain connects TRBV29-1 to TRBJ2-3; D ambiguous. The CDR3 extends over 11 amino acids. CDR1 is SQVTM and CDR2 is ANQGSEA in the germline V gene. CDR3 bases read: TGCAGCGTTGAGGTCTCCAGGACG. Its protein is CSVEVSRT. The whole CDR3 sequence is CSVEVSRTQYF.

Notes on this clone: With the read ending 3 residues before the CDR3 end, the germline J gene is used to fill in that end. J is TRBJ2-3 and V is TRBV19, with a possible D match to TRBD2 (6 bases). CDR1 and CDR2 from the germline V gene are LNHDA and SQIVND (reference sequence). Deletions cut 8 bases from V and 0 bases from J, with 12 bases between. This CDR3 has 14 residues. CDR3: CASSGTHSTDTQYF. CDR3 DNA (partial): TGTGCCAGTTCCGGGACTCACAGCACAGATACG.

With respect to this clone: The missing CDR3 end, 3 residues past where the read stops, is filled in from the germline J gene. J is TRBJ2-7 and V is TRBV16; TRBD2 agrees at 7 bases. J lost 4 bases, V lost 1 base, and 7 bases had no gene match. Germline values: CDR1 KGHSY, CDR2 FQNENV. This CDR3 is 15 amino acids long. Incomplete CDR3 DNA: TGTGCCAGCAGCCAATTTTCCAGGGAGGGGTACGAG. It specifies CASSQFSREGYE. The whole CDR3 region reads CASSQFSREGYEQYF.

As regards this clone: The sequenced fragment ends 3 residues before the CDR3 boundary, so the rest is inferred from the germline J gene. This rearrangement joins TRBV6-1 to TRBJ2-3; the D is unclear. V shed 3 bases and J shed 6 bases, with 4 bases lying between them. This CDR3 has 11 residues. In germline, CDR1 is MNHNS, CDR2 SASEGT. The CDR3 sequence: CASSDGDTQYF. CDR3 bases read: TGTGCCAGCAGTGACGGGGATACG.

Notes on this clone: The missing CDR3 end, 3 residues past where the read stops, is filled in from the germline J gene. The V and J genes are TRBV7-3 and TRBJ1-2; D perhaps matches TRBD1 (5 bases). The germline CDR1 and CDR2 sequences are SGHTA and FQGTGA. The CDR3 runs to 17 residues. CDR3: CASSLGLAGEVADTYTF. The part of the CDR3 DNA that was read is TGTGCCAGCAGCTTAGGACTAGCGGGGGAGGTTGCAGATACC. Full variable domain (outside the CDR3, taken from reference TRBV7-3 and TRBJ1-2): GAGVSQTPSNKVTEKGKYVELRCDPISGHTALYWYRQSLGQGPEFLIYFQGTGAADDSGLPNDRFFAVRPEGSVSTLKIQRTERGDSAVYLCASSLGLAGEVADTYTFGSGTRLTVV.

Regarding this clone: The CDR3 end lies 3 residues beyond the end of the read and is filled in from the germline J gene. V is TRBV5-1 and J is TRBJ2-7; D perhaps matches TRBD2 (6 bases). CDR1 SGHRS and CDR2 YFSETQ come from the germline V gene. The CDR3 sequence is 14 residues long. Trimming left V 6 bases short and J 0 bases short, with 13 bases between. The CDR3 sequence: CASKPGVSSYEQYF. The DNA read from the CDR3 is TGCGCCAGCAAACCGGGGGTAAGCTCCTACGAG.

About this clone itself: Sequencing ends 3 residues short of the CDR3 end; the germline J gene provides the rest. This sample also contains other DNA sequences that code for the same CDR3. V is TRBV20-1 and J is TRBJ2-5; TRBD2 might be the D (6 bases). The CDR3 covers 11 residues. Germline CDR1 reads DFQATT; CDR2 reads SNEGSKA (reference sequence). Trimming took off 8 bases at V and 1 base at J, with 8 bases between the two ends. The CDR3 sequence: CSWGVQETQYF. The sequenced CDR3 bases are TGCAGTTGGGGGGTCCAAGAGACC.

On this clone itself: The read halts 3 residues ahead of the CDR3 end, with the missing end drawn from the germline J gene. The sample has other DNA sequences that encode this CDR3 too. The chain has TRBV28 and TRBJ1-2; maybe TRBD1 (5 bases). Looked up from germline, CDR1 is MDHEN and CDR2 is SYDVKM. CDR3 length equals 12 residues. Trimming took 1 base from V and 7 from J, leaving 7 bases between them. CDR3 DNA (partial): TGTGCCAGCAGTTTATCGGGGGGTGGC. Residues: CASSLSGGG. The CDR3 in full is CASSLSGGGYTF.

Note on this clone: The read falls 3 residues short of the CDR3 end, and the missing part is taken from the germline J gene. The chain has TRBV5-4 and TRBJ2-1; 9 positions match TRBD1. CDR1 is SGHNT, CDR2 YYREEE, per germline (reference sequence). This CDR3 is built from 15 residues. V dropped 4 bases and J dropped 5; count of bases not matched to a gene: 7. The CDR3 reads CASSNTGGPHNEQFF. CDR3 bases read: TGTGCCAGCAGCAACACAGGGGGCCCACACAATGAG. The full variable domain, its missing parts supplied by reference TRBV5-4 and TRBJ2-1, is ETGVTQSPTHLIKTRGQQVTLRCSSQSGHNTVSWYQQALGQGPQFIFQYYREEENGRGNFPPRFSGLQFPNYSSELNVNALELDDSALYLCASSNTGGPHNEQFFGPGTRLTVL.

This CDR3 is CSAHSPGLVDEQYF. The covered CDR3 bases are TGCAGTGCCCATTCCCCGGGACTAGTTGACGAG. The chain has TRBV20-1 and TRBJ2-7, with TRBD2 matching 8 bases. The read stops 3 residues short of the end of the CDR3; the missing end is completed from the germline J gene. The CDR3 is 14 amino acids. From germline, CDR1 is DFQATT and CDR2 SNEGSKA (reference sequence). V was pared by 6 bases and J by 5 bases, with 12 bases of the junction left unmatched.

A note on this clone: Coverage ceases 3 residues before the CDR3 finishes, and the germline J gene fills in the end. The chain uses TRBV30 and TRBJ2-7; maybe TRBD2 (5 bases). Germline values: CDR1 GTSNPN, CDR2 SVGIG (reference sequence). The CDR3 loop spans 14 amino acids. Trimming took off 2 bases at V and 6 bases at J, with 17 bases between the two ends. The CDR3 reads CAWSRELELSEQYF. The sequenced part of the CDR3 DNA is TGTGCCTGGAGTAGGGAACTAGAATTGAGCGAG.